The rows below give T cell receptor beta chains drawn from one sample of a study of T-cell reconstitution after alpha-beta-depleted transplantation in children. TCRdb re-called the PCR reads through MiXCR, storing one row per CDR3 protein. The repertoire holds some 220,000 distinct CDR3 sequences, with roughly a tenth as singletons. Specimen: PBMCs, collected before TCRalphabeta/CD19-depleted stem cell transplant. These receptors came from a child less than two years old with acute myeloid leukemia, due to receive a stem cell transplant. Both conserved end residues are trimmed from each CDR3. The order of the fields is V gene, clone size, J gene, CDR3 length, CDR3 protein. Clone size is given for some rows only: seen once, a few or many times, or a class if the clone is expanded.

TRBV29-1	many	TRBJ1-2	12	SARVDRDNYGYT
TRBV7-2	.	TRBJ1-2	12	ASSLAEGVYGYT
TRBV20-1	many	TRBJ1-2	9	SARRGDGYT
TRBV7-2	many	TRBJ2-1	13	ASRVGLASNNEQF
TRBV18	.	TRBJ1-3	14	ASSQTGASSGNTIY
TRBV12-3/TRBV12-4	many	TRBJ2-5	13	ASSPGTNHQETQY
TRBV19	.	TRBJ2-3	13	ASTRTSRTTDTQY
TRBV7-3	many	TRBJ2-1	13	ASSLAWTFYNEQF
TRBV7-9	many	TRBJ1-2	11	ASSPQSNYGYT
TRBV18	.	TRBJ2-7	13	ASSPSLAEYYEQY
TRBV7-3	many	TRBJ1-1	10	ASSLFPGEAF
TRBV20-1	many	TRBJ2-7	12	SARRGLASYEQY
TRBV12-3/TRBV12-4	many	TRBJ1-6	12	ASSPLLRGSPLH
TRBV23-1	few	TRBJ2-1	13	ASSRLSGKWNEQF
TRBV5-1	many	TRBJ2-1	11	ASSPGNYNEQF
TRBV29-1	many	TRBJ2-3	13	SVSQEQISTDTQY
TRBV20-1	many	TRBJ2-5	13	SARDGTSPKETQY
TRBV4-1	few	TRBJ1-2	14	ASSPNRGRGDYGYT
TRBV18	few	TRBJ2-7	14	ASSPGQGGGGYEQY
TRBV10-2	many	TRBJ2-5	12	ASSEKAYQETQY
TRBV7-9	many	TRBJ2-5	12	ASSFQGTQETQY
TRBV5-4	.	TRBJ2-2	12	ASSSGTFCGELF
TRBV5-1	many	TRBJ2-7	12	ASSRSSGSGEQY
TRBV10-3	.	TRBJ2-7	13	AISESRTVGYEQY
TRBV28	many	TRBJ2-1	14	ASSLFGRGGFNEQF
TRBV11-2	many	TRBJ2-7	13	ASSFVPDLTYEQY
TRBV7-9	many	TRBJ2-5	9	ASSLDQTQY
TRBV6-5	.	TRBJ1-4	13	ASSYGGRTNEKLF
TRBV18	many	TRBJ2-7	15	ASSPWLAGGNSHEQY
TRBV20-1	many	TRBJ2-2	12	SAPGTSGTGELF
TRBV12-3/TRBV12-4	many	TRBJ2-7	11	ASSLVGVYEQY
TRBV5-1	many	TRBJ2-5	14	ASSLVRLAGVETQY
TRBV24-1	many	TRBJ2-1	16	ATSGPGLAGSSYNEQF
TRBV5-6	few	TRBJ2-1	14	ASSPNPSSADNEQF
TRBV25-1	many	TRBJ1-5	11	ASIDRANQPQH
TRBV7-8	many	TRBJ1-2	16	ASSLVSGAADIARGYT
TRBV7-2	many	TRBJ1-3	12	ASSLAIGGRTIY
TRBV12-3/TRBV12-4	many	TRBJ1-2	12	ASRNYQGVGGYT
TRBV27	few	TRBJ2-7	11	ASSLGQGRKQY